The clone carrying this TCR beta chain appeared a few times. In the authors' methods: Estimation of nucleated cell counts was performed using reference gene primer amplification. TCRdb's table, derived via immunoSEQ multiplex PCR, lists solely in-frame clones and lacks some. V, J and clone size were drawn from that table, and D and trimming were deduced from the DNA. The table shows approximately 230,000 clones, with about 88% occurring only once. The data originate from a study of blood T cell repertoires in COVID-19. Study information: Acute-phase and convalescent COVID-19 samples originated in the United States, Italy and Spain. The cDNA or gDNA used as material had been derived from T cells, B-cell-depleted T cells, or PBMCs.

The V gene lost 8 bases and the J gene lost 10 bases, with 9 bases spanning the gap. The CDR3 runs 10 residues. Germline loops: CDR1 ENHRY, CDR2 SYGVKD. The sequencing input was peripheral blood. The sequence was obtained from a woman in her thirties or forties who had recovered from COVID-19. The gene calls are TRBV10-3 and TRBJ2-1; no definite D call. The CDR3 is CAIGRSEQFF. CDR3 coding DNA: TGTGCCATCGGTAGGAGCGAGCAGTTCTTC.